The 20 T cell receptor beta chains reported below all come from one sample, sequenced in a study of tumor-infiltrating lymphocytes in primary liver carcinoma (dated by TCRdb to between 2016 and 2019). Without any cell sorting, total RNA and DNA were co-extracted from approximately 20-30 mg of bulk tissue using the AllPrep DNA/RNA mini kit. Sequencer: Illumina HiSeq 2500. TCRbeta-specific cDNA was reverse-transcribed from roughly 500 ng total RNA using a constant-region primer and ProtoScript II reverse transcriptase. The TCRbeta libraries were prepared through three rounds of nested multiplex PCR following a slightly modified ARM-PCR procedure. Multiplex TRBV1-TRBV30 forward primers and a Cbeta reverse primer were used in the first two PCR rounds, each of which was run for around 10 cycles. The raw public reads went through TCRdb reprocessing: fastp at Q25, MiXCR clone calling, in-frame beta chains kept. Each CDR3 protein appears once, grouped with its most common genes and DNA. Present in this sample are some 50,000 distinct CDR3 sequences, less than 85% of which were seen just once. The biggest ten clones account for 29% of the sample.

Sequencing input: liver tumor tissue from sampling region 5. The cell subset or site label on this specimen signifies: tumor region T5, tumor centre. The receptor set was obtained from a man aged 35 to 55 with primary liver carcinoma and hepatitis B virus infection.

To note about this clonotype: A much larger clonotype is one base distant, so this may be a read error. The chain uses TRBV9 and TRBJ2-7; D is possibly TRBD1 or TRBD2 (5 bases each). From germline, CDR1 is SGDLS and CDR2 YYNGEE. With 8 bases removed from V and 6 bases from J, the gap between germline ends came to 15 bases. The CDR3 spans 12 residues. This CDR3 reads CARGVGDREQYF. The CDR3 DNA follows: TGTGCCAGGGGCGTAGGGGACCGCGAGCAGTACTTC.

This clonotype was detected a few times. The rearrangement uses TRBV19 and TRBJ1-5; D is undetermined. The CDR3 has 14 residues. Per germline, CDR1 LNHDA and CDR2 SQIVND (reference sequence). Between the trimmed V and J ends, which lost 3 bases and 2 bases, there was a span of 8 bases. The CDR3, as DNA: TGTGCCAGTAGTATTATGGAGGGCAATCAGCCCCAGCATTTT. It encodes CASSIMEGNQPQHF.

The CDR3: CTSSPGQGLEQYF. CDR3 DNA: TGTACTAGCAGCCCGGGCCAAGGACTCGAGCAGTACTTC. The chain combines TRBV28 with TRBJ2-7; the D gene is possibly TRBD2 (6 bases). This CDR3 contains 13 residues. Per the germline V gene, CDR1 is MDHEN and CDR2 is SYDVKM. Looking up the rest from reference TRBV28 and TRBJ2-7 gives the full variable domain: DVKVTQSSRYLVKRTGEKVFLECVQDMDHENMFWYRQDPGLGLRLIYFSYDVKMKEKGDIPEGYSVSREKKERFSLILESASTNQTSMYLCTSSPGQGLEQYFGPGTRLTVT.

V usage is TRBV12-3 or TRBV12-4 and J usage is TRBJ2-5; D is ambiguous. Trimming pared 9 bases from V and 3 bases from J, leaving 17 bases between. The CDR3 sequence is 14 residues long. The CDR3 is CARSTPVTKETQYF. CDR3 coding DNA: TGTGCCAGAAGTACCCCAGTCACAAAAGAGACCCAGTACTTC.

This clonotype has a handful of counts. At one end, the junction sequence differs from germline, possibly due to a read error. The chain has TRBV5-4 and TRBJ2-5, with TRBD2 identical over 14 bases. Germline CDR1 and CDR2: SGHNT and YYREEE (reference sequence). There are 16 residues in the CDR3. CDR3 bases: TGTGCCAGCAGCGCGGGACTAGCGGGAGCCGGTGAGACCCAGTGCTTC. Amino acid sequence: CASSAGLAGAGETQCF.

V gene TRBV7-8 combines with J gene TRBJ2-1; 9 bases agree with TRBD1. V trimming: 10 bases; J trimming: 8 bases; junction bases outside the gene matches: 9. The germline gives CDR1 SGHVS, CDR2 FQNEAQ. The CDR3 extends over 13 amino acids. The CDR3 DNA follows: TGTGCCATGGTGGGACAGGGCAGTGATGAGCAGTTCTTC. It encodes CAMVGQGSDEQFF.

In this sample, this clonotype turned up once. A much larger clone lies a single base off, so this may be a read error. The conserved phenylalanine or tryptophan is not found at the CDR3 terminus, so this likely reflects a read error. This chain uses TRBV7-9 with TRBJ2-1; D remains ambiguous. V dropped 2 bases and J dropped 12 bases, with 8 bases sitting between them. CDR1 SEHNR and CDR2 FQNEAQ come from the germline V gene (reference sequence). There are 11 residues in the CDR3. The CDR3 protein is CASSLSAAQFS. The CDR3 region has the DNA TGTGCCAGCAGCTTATCGGCAGCGCAGTTCTCC.

This clonotype was found once. Lacking the conserved final phenylalanine or tryptophan, this CDR3 likely reflects a read error. The gene calls are TRBV6-1 and TRBJ2-7; D not resolved. Germline CDR1 and CDR2: MNHNS and SASEGT. The CDR3 extends over 16 amino acids. Trimming stripped 6 bases from V and 3 bases from J, with 21 bases between. This CDR3 is CASRTAATSIYYEQYY. The DNA of the CDR3 is TGTGCCAGCAGGACCGCCGCGACGAGCATTTACTACGAGCAGTACTAC.

The V call is TRBV20-1, the J call TRBJ2-5; no clear D gene. The germline V gene encodes CDR1 DFQATT and CDR2 SNEGSKA (reference sequence). V lost 5 bases and J lost 2, with 3 bases in between. The CDR3 is made up of 10 amino acids. CDR3 bases: TGCAGTGCTGATCAAGAGACCCAGTACTTC. Protein product: CSADQETQYF.

This clonotype was detected many times. The chain is built from TRBV10-3 and TRBJ2-7, with 8 bases matching TRBD2. Trimming removed 10 bases from V and 6 bases from J; junction bases left unmatched: 8. Germline lookup yields CDR1 ENHRY and CDR2 SYGVKD. The CDR3 has 12 amino acids. The CDR3 region is CATAPAGGEQYF. The CDR3 coding sequence is TGTGCCACCGCCCCGGCGGGAGGCGAGCAGTACTTC.

Notes on this clonotype: The junction departs from the called germline gene at one end, perhaps through a read error. The genes are TRBV6-1 and TRBJ1-5; D unresolved. The CDR3 sequence is 14 residues long. The germline V gene has CDR1 MNHNS and CDR2 SASEGT. As DNA, the CDR3 is TGCGCCAACAAAGAAGGCCTGAACAATCAGCCCCAGCATTTT. It encodes CANKEGLNNQPQHF.

Comments on this clonotype: A junction end diverges from the germline sequence, so it may reflect a read error. The rearrangement joins TRBV5-1 to TRBJ2-3, with TRBD2 matching over 8 bases. The V gene's germline CDR1 is SGHRS and CDR2 YFSETQ. CDR3 size: 16 residues. The CDR3 loop reads CASSPNSGTPADTLCF. The CDR3 region has the DNA TGCGCCAGCTCGCCGAATAGCGGGACCCCAGCAGATACGCTGTGTTTT. Full variable domain (remainder filled in from reference TRBV5-1 and TRBJ2-3): KAGVTQTPRYLIKTRGQQVTLSCSPISGHRSVSWYQQTPGQGLQFLFEYFSETQRNKGNFPGRFSGRQFSNSRSEMNVSTLELGDSALYLCASSPNSGTPADTLCFGPGTRLTVL.

To note about this clonotype: Given a much more abundant clone one base away, this may be a read error. The chain uses TRBV5-4 and TRBJ2-1; 7 bases are shared with TRBD2. Per the germline V gene, CDR1 is SGHNT and CDR2 is YYREEE (reference sequence). The CDR3 runs to 15 residues. This CDR3 is CVSSPSGGLHNEQFF. CDR3 nucleotides: TGTGTCAGCAGCCCCTCGGGAGGTCTCCACAATGAGCAGTTCTTC.

As to this clonotype: A much more abundant neighbour one base away suggests this may be a read error. This CDR3 is missing its conserved last phenylalanine or tryptophan, likely due to a read error. The J gene is TRBJ1-1, the V gene TRBV7-9; 7 bases agree with TRBD1. The CDR3 contains 11 residues. V was pared by 10 bases and J by 5 bases, with 4 bases of the junction left unmatched. Germline loops: CDR1 SEHNR, CDR2 FQNEAQ (reference sequence). CDR3 residues: CAIRQGTEAFL. Written as DNA, the CDR3 is TGTGCCATTCGACAGGGAACTGAAGCTTTCCTT.

This clonotype was seen only once. One end of the junction does not line up with germline, which may come from a read error. This chain uses TRBV6-6 with TRBJ2-2; the match to TRBD1 covers 8 bases. Germline-derived CDR1 and CDR2 are MNHNY and SVGAGI (reference sequence). The CDR3 runs to 15 residues. This CDR3 is CAGSSLGQGAGEPFF. In DNA form, the CDR3 reads TGTGCCGGCAGTTCCCTGGGGCAGGGGGCCGGGGAGCCGTTTTTT.

A word on this clonotype: As the CDR3 is not closed by the conserved phenylalanine or tryptophan, this likely results from a read error. The chain links TRBV29-1 to TRBJ2-1, with TRBD2 identical over 9 bases. CDR1 and CDR2 from the germline V gene are SQVTM and ANQGSEA. The CDR3 totals 13 residues. CDR3: CSELAGTCNVQFL. For the CDR3, the DNA is TGCAGCGAGCTAGCGGGGACCTGCAATGTGCAGTTCCTC.

This sequence joins TRBV29-1 and TRBJ1-3, with D unresolved. The CDR3 length is 13 residues. V lost 4 bases and J 4 bases, leaving 11 bases between the germline ends. Germline V CDR1 and CDR2: SQVTM, ANQGSEA. CDR3: CSVGARLGNTIYF. CDR3 DNA: TGCAGCGTTGGAGCTCGGTTAGGAAACACCATATATTTT.

This clonotype appeared many times. This chain joins TRBV5-1 and TRBJ1-5, with D possibly being TRBD1 (6 bases). The CDR3 is 15 residues long. Per the germline V gene, CDR1 is SGHRS and CDR2 is YFSETQ. Trimming removed 0 bases at V and 5 bases at J, with 12 bases between. The chain's CDR3 is CASSLGTGTDQPQHF. CDR3 DNA: TGCGCCAGCAGCTTGGGAACAGGGACGGATCAGCCCCAGCATTTT. The whole variable domain, remainder taken from reference TRBV5-1 and TRBJ1-5, is KAGVTQTPRYLIKTRGQQVTLSCSPISGHRSVSWYQQTPGQGLQFLFEYFSETQRNKGNFPGRFSGRQFSNSRSEMNVSTLELGDSALYLCASSLGTGTDQPQHFGDGTRLSIL.

On this clonotype itself: The CDR3 carries no conserved terminal phenylalanine or tryptophan, so it likely arises from a read error. The V and J genes are TRBV29-1 and TRBJ2-5, with 7 bases lining up with TRBD2. Germline CDR1 reads SQVTM; CDR2 reads ANQGSEA. The CDR3 sequence is 13 residues long. CDR3 sequence (DNA): TGCAGCATTGGTGGGAGGGCCGCTGAGAGCCAGTACTTA. Translated, it gives CSIGGRAAESQYL.

As for this clonotype: It is likely a read error, because the conserved phenylalanine at the end of the CDR3 is missing. DNA of the CDR3: TGTGCCTGGAGTGTTATGGGACGGCTCAATCAGCCCCAGCATGTT. Translated: CAWSVMGRLNQPQHV. This chain connects TRBV30 to TRBJ1-5, with D perhaps matching TRBD1 (5 bases). This CDR3 is 15 amino acids long. Trimming shortened V by 0 bases and J by 3 bases, and 12 bases separated the two germline ends. Per germline, CDR1 GTSNPN and CDR2 SVGIG (reference sequence).